These 16 T cell receptor beta chains were sequenced from one sample in a study of T cells after posttransplantation cyclophosphamide. Clones were read by immunoSEQ multiplex PCR, and TCRdb kept only the in-frame ones, dropping some. The profile covers about 21,000 clones, with just over 85% appearing a single time and about 2% taken by the ten largest. Sampled 1 year posttransplant, controls received myeloablative marrow transplants, methotrexate and a calcineurin inhibitor. Sequenced here: PBMCs, sampled around 350 days after allogeneic stem cell transplant with calcineurin inhibitor and methotrexate. Receptors originate from a female patient aged 25-40 years who received an allogeneic stem cell transplant from an unrelated donor, was CMV-positive, and had acute and chronic GVHD. Some of these T cells may belong to the graft donor.

The chain is built from TRBV6-1 and TRBJ1-2; perhaps TRBD1 as D (5 bases). The CDR3 consists of 13 residues. Trimming took 8 bases from V and 2 from J, leaving 12 bases between them. Germline CDR1 reads MNHNS; CDR2 reads SASEGT. The chain's CDR3 is CASGGVWNYGYTF. The CDR3 bases are TGTGCCAGCGGGGGGGTATGGAACTATGGCTACACCTTC.

V and J are TRBV28 and TRBJ2-2; 7 positions match TRBD1. Germline loops: CDR1 MDHEN, CDR2 SYDVKM. The V segment lost 8 bases and the J segment 5 bases; nucleotides outside the gene matches: 11. The CDR3 totals 15 residues. The CDR3 DNA reads TGTGCCAGCTTAACCGGGACAGTGATGACCGGGGAGCTGTTTTTT. This codes for CASLTGTVMTGELFF.

The genes are TRBV9 and TRBJ2-7; 7 bases are a match to TRBD1. The CDR3 runs to 13 residues. V lost 5 bases and J lost 0; bases outside the gene matches: 2. CDR1 SGDLS and CDR2 YYNGEE come from the germline V gene. In DNA form, the CDR3 reads TGTGCCAGCAGTGGGGACAGCTCCTACGAGCAGTACTTC. Translating gives CASSGDSSYEQYF.

This chain links TRBV7-8 with TRBJ2-5, with D possibly being TRBD1 (6 bases). The J call could be wrong; TRBJ2-7 is a better fit for the DNA end. The germline CDR1 and CDR2 sequences are SGHVS and FQNEAQ. This CDR3 is 13 amino acids long. This chain's CDR3 is CASRPTGIYEQYF. The CDR3 nucleotides read TGTGCCAGCAGGCCAACAGGGATCTACGAGCAGTACTTC.

Here the CDR3 DNA reads TGTGCCAGCTCACCACCCCTTCCCTACGAGCAGTACTTC. Amino acids: CASSPPLPYEQYF. The rearrangement uses TRBV18 and TRBJ2-7; D ambiguous. The CDR3 extends over 13 amino acids. Germline V CDR1 and CDR2: KGHSH, LQKENI. V lost 0 bases, J lost 2 bases, and 5 bases lay in between.

The V call is TRBV5-4, the J call TRBJ2-1; tentative D call: TRBD1 (6 bases). CDR1 and CDR2 (germline): SGHNT, YYREEE (reference sequence). This CDR3 contains 15 residues. Trimming pared 4 bases from V and 9 bases from J, leaving 20 bases between. CDR3 loop: CASSPKTGLGGEQFF. The CDR3, as DNA: TGTGCCAGCAGCCCTAAGACAGGCTTGGGCGGTGAGCAGTTCTTC.

The V and J genes are TRBV28 and TRBJ2-7; no clear D gene. The CDR3 length is 16 residues. Germline V gives CDR1 MDHEN, CDR2 SYDVKM. V was cut by 2 bases and J by 2 bases, with 16 bases left in between. The CDR3 is CASSLISSYNTYEQYF. CDR3 sequence (DNA): TGTGCCAGCAGTTTAATTTCTTCTTATAACACCTACGAGCAGTACTTC.

Only one count was recorded for this clone. V usage is TRBV2 and J usage is TRBJ1-5; D ambiguous. The CDR3 consists of 16 residues. The V gene's germline CDR1 is SNHLY and CDR2 FYNNEI. Trimming cost V 0 bases and J 7 bases, with 16 bases left between them. The CDR3 loop reads CASSEARNSPGQPQHF. For the CDR3, the DNA is TGTGCCAGCAGTGAAGCGCGCAACAGTCCGGGGCAGCCCCAGCATTTT.

The V call is TRBV19, the J call TRBJ2-5, with unresolved D. The better agreement between TRBJ2-7 and the DNA end casts doubt on the J call. The CDR3 sequence is 15 residues long. In germline, CDR1 is LNHDA, CDR2 SQIVND (reference sequence). The CDR3 is CASSIVQGSDYEQYF. CDR3 DNA sequence: TGTGCCAGTAGTATAGTTCAAGGGTCGGACTACGAGCAGTACTTC.

The chain combines TRBV15 with TRBJ2-1, with 8 nucleotides matching TRBD2. The CDR3 runs to 16 residues. The V gene's germline CDR1 is LNHNV and CDR2 YYDKDF (reference sequence). The V and J ends lost 8 bases and 4 bases, in that order; junction bases with no gene match: 13. CDR3 protein: CATRQAGGAWYNEQFF. The CDR3 DNA follows: TGTGCCACCCGCCAGGCCGGGGGGGCCTGGTACAATGAGCAGTTCTTC.

The V and J genes are TRBV11-2 and TRBJ2-3, with a possible D match to TRBD2 (6 bases). The CDR3 has 15 residues. Trimming took off 3 bases at V and 4 bases at J, with 14 bases between the two ends. Looked up from germline, CDR1 is SGHAT and CDR2 is FQNNGV. CDR3 region: CASSFRRGVPDTQYF. The CDR3 DNA reads as TGTGCCAGCAGCTTTAGGCGGGGAGTCCCAGATACGCAGTATTTT.

The chain has TRBV18 and TRBJ1-4; 10 nucleotides align to TRBD1. The CDR3 spans 18 residues. The V and J ends lost 4 bases and 6 bases, in that order; junction bases with no gene match: 14. Germline CDR1 KGHSH, CDR2 LQKENI. DNA for the CDR3: TGTGCCAGCTCACTATTCGATCCCGGGACAGGGGCAGATGAAAAACTGTTTTTT. This codes for CASSLFDPGTGADEKLFF.

The chain has TRBV29-1 and TRBJ2-3; TRBD2 agrees at 7 bases. The V segment lost 3 bases and the J segment 4 bases; nucleotides outside the gene matches: 7. From germline, CDR1 is SQVTM and CDR2 ANQGSEA. The CDR3 has 14 amino acids. As DNA, the CDR3 is TGCAGCGTTGAGAGCGGGGAAAGGGCAGATACGCAGTATTTT. Protein sequence: CSVESGERADTQYF.

This chain links TRBV5-4 with TRBJ2-3; the match to TRBD1 covers 7 bases. Trimming removed 3 bases from V and 1 base from J; junction bases left unmatched: 11. Germline loops: CDR1 SGHNT, CDR2 YYREEE (reference sequence). CDR3 size: 17 residues. CDR3 sequence (DNA): TGTGCCAGCAGCTCTATGGAAACAGGGGTTCGCACAGATACGCAGTATTTT. It translates to CASSSMETGVRTDTQYF. The full variable domain, in which reference TRBV5-4 and TRBJ2-3 provide the parts outside the CDR3, is ETGVTQSPTHLIKTRGQQVTLRCSSQSGHNTVSWYQQALGQGPQFIFQYYREEENGRGNFPPRFSGLQFPNYSSELNVNALELDDSALYLCASSSMETGVRTDTQYFGPGTRLTVL.

The rearrangement uses TRBV4-3 and TRBJ2-2, with 10 bases fitting TRBD2. V trimming: 1 base; J trimming: 6 bases; junction bases outside the gene matches: 5. The CDR3 has 16 amino acids. Germline values: CDR1 LGHNA, CDR2 YSLEER. CDR3 nucleotides: TGCGCCAGCAGCCAAGGACGGACTAGCGGCGCCGGGGAGCTGTTTTTT. Its protein is CASSQGRTSGAGELFF.

This chain links TRBV7-9 with TRBJ1-1; TRBD1 aligns across 9 bases. Germline CDR1 SEHNR, CDR2 FQNEAQ (reference sequence). The length of the CDR3 is 16 residues. Trimming took 4 bases from V and 1 from J; bases not matched to a gene: 7. CDR3 nucleotides: TGTGCCAGCAGCTCCGGACAGGGGTACAGGAACACTGAAGCTTTCTTT. Its protein is CASSSGQGYRNTEAFF.